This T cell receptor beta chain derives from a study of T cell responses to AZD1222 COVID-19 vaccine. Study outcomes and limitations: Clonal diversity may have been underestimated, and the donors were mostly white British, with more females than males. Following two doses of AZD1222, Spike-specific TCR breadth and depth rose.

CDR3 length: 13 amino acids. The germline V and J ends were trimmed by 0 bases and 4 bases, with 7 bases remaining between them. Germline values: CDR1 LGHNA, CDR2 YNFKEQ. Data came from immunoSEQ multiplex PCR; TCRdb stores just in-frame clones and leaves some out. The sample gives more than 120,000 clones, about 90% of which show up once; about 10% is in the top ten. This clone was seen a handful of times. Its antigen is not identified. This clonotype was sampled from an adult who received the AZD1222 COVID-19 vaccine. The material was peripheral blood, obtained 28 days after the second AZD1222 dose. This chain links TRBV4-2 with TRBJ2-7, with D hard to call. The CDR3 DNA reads TGTGCCAGCAGCCAAGAGGCCATTTACGAGCAGTACTTC. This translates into CASSQEAIYEQYF.